This T cell receptor (beta chain) was documented in a study of molecular identifiers for immune sequencing clone quantification. The ends were cut back, 5 bases at V and 4 bases at J, with 24 bases in the middle. Per germline, CDR1 SEHNR and CDR2 FQNEAQ (reference sequence). CDR3 length: 17 residues. In this sample, this clonotype turned up many times. The authors sorted naive CD8 T cells as CD8+CD4-CCR7+CD45RA+. TCRdb re-analysed the PCR reads in MiXCR, keeping a single row per CDR3 protein. The sample carries over 600,000 distinct CDR3 sequences, less than 20% recorded once. The receptor was isolated from a human donor in good health. Some libraries in this study had Jurkat cell RNA spiked in. The chain carries TRBV7-9 and TRBJ2-7; tentatively, D is TRBD1 (5 bases). Sequenced input: naive CD8+ T cells from blood, with Jurkat cell RNA spiked in. Stated subset: FACS-sorted CD8+CD4-CCR7+CD45RA+ naive T cells. For the CDR3, the DNA is TGTGCCAGCAGCGAAGGGGCCAGAGGCCGGGTCGGGTACGAGCAGTACTTC. This sequence encodes CASSEGARGRVGYEQYF.